Below are 11 T cell receptor beta chains sequenced from a single sample in a study of T cells in Graves' hyperthyroidism and ophthalmopathy. RNA transcripts were the template for amplifying TCR beta CDR3 regions. The TCR CDR3 was amplified in a first-round RT-PCR using the HTBI primer set. One entry per CDR3 protein, called by TCRdb with MiXCR from the multiplex PCR reads. The sample shows 350,000 to 400,000 distinct CDR3 sequences, approximately 15% of them seen only once. The sequenced sample consisted of blood. The receptors shown here come from a woman between 55 and 75 years old with Graves' hyperthyroidism.

V usage is TRBV6-1 and J usage is TRBJ2-1, with D unresolved. Germline lookup yields CDR1 MNHNS and CDR2 SASEGT. This CDR3 contains 13 residues. V lost 6 bases, J lost 4 bases, and 10 bases lay in between. The CDR3 region is CASSPTPYNEQFF. The CDR3 coding sequence is TGTGCCAGCAGCCCAACCCCATACAATGAGCAGTTCTTC.

This clonotype was found many times. The rearrangement joins TRBV20-1 to TRBJ2-1; 16 positions match TRBD2. Trimming cost V 6 bases and J 5 bases; bases outside gene matches: 4. CDR3 length equals 15 residues. Germline V gives CDR1 DFQATT, CDR2 SNEGSKA (reference sequence). CDR3 coding DNA: TGCAGTGCCCCGGGACTAGCGGGGGGGAACAATGAGCAGTTCTTC. It translates to CSAPGLAGGNNEQFF.

In this sample, this clonotype turned up a few times. The chain has TRBV6-5 and TRBJ1-5; D not resolved. Trimming shortened V by 2 bases and J by 5 bases, and 4 bases separated the two germline ends. CDR3 length: 12 amino acids. Germline assignment: CDR1 MNHEY and CDR2 SVGAGI. Here the CDR3 reads CASSYPDQPQHF. CDR3 sequence (DNA): TGTGCCAGCAGTTACCCAGATCAGCCCCAGCATTTT.

This clonotype was seen more than once but under ten times. This chain joins TRBV6-1 and TRBJ2-3; TRBD2 agrees at 7 bases. J was trimmed by 3 bases and V by 4 bases; bases with no gene match: 7. The CDR3 covers 15 residues. Germline loops: CDR1 MNHNS, CDR2 SASEGT. CDR3 in amino acids: CASSAAGVGTDTQYF. CDR3 in DNA: TGTGCCAGCAGTGCGGCGGGAGTGGGAACAGATACGCAGTATTTT.

This chain joins TRBV19 and TRBJ2-7; D perhaps matches TRBD2 (6 bases). CDR1 and CDR2 from the germline V gene are LNHDA and SQIVND (reference sequence). Trimming took 0 bases from V and 7 from J, leaving 25 bases between them. CDR3 size: 18 residues. CDR3 nucleotide sequence: TGTGCCAGTAGTATAGATACAACGGAGGGCCCGAACGGCGGAGAGCAGTACTTC. It is translated as CASSIDTTEGPNGGEQYF.

This clonotype appeared many times. This chain uses TRBV10-2 with TRBJ2-7; the match to TRBD2 covers 13 bases. Germline V CDR1 and CDR2: WSHSY, SAAADI. This CDR3 contains 17 residues. Trimming removed 3 bases from V and 5 bases from J; junction bases left unmatched: 10. CDR3 loop: CASSDPLGLAGADEQYF. Here the CDR3 DNA reads TGCGCCAGCAGTGACCCCCTAGGACTAGCGGGAGCTGACGAGCAGTACTTC.

A few counts support this clonotype. J is TRBJ2-7 and V is TRBV24-1; a possible D gene is TRBD2 (6 bases). Trimming removed 3 bases at V and 6 bases at J, with 11 bases between. This CDR3 is 13 amino acids long. CDR1 is KGHDR, CDR2 SFDVKD, per germline. The CDR3 reads CATSDPLGGEQYF. The CDR3 DNA reads as TGTGCCACCAGTGATCCCCTCGGGGGCGAGCAGTACTTC.

This sequence joins TRBV10-3 and TRBJ2-7; 11 bases are a match to TRBD1. The CDR3 runs 13 residues. Per germline, CDR1 ENHRY and CDR2 SYGVKD. J was trimmed by 3 bases and V by 9 bases; bases with no gene match: 4. The CDR3 loop reads CAIEGQGGYEQYF. The CDR3 coding sequence is TGTGCCATAGAGGGACAGGGGGGCTACGAGCAGTACTTC.

This clonotype showed up many times. The rearrangement joins TRBV27 to TRBJ2-5, with TRBD1 as a possible D gene (6 bases). There are 13 residues in the CDR3. V was trimmed by 6 bases and J by 3 bases, leaving 11 bases between them. Germline-derived CDR1 and CDR2 are MNHEY and SMNVEV (reference sequence). Here the CDR3 reads CASRGQTKETQYF. The CDR3 DNA sequence: TGTGCCAGCAGAGGACAGACCAAAGAGACCCAGTACTTC.

This clonotype showed up just a few times. The chain recombines TRBV19 with TRBJ2-4; 8 nucleotides agree with TRBD1. V trimming: 5 bases; J trimming: 4 bases; junction bases outside the gene matches: 4. The CDR3 is 14 residues long. The germline V gene encodes CDR1 LNHDA and CDR2 SQIVND (reference sequence). CDR3 loop: CASSADREKNIQYF. CDR3 DNA sequence: TGTGCCAGTAGTGCGGACAGGGAAAAAAACATTCAGTACTTC.

Of note for this clonotype: One junction end does not reproduce the germline sequence, and a read error may be involved. The chain links TRBV3-1 to TRBJ2-1, with TRBD2 identical over 9 bases. The germline gives CDR1 LGHDT, CDR2 YNNKEL (reference sequence). This CDR3 comprises 17 residues. The CDR3 nucleotides are TGTGCCAGCAGCCAAATACGGGGGACTAGCTCCTACAATGGGCAGTTCTTC. Amino acids: CASSQIRGTSSYNGQFF.